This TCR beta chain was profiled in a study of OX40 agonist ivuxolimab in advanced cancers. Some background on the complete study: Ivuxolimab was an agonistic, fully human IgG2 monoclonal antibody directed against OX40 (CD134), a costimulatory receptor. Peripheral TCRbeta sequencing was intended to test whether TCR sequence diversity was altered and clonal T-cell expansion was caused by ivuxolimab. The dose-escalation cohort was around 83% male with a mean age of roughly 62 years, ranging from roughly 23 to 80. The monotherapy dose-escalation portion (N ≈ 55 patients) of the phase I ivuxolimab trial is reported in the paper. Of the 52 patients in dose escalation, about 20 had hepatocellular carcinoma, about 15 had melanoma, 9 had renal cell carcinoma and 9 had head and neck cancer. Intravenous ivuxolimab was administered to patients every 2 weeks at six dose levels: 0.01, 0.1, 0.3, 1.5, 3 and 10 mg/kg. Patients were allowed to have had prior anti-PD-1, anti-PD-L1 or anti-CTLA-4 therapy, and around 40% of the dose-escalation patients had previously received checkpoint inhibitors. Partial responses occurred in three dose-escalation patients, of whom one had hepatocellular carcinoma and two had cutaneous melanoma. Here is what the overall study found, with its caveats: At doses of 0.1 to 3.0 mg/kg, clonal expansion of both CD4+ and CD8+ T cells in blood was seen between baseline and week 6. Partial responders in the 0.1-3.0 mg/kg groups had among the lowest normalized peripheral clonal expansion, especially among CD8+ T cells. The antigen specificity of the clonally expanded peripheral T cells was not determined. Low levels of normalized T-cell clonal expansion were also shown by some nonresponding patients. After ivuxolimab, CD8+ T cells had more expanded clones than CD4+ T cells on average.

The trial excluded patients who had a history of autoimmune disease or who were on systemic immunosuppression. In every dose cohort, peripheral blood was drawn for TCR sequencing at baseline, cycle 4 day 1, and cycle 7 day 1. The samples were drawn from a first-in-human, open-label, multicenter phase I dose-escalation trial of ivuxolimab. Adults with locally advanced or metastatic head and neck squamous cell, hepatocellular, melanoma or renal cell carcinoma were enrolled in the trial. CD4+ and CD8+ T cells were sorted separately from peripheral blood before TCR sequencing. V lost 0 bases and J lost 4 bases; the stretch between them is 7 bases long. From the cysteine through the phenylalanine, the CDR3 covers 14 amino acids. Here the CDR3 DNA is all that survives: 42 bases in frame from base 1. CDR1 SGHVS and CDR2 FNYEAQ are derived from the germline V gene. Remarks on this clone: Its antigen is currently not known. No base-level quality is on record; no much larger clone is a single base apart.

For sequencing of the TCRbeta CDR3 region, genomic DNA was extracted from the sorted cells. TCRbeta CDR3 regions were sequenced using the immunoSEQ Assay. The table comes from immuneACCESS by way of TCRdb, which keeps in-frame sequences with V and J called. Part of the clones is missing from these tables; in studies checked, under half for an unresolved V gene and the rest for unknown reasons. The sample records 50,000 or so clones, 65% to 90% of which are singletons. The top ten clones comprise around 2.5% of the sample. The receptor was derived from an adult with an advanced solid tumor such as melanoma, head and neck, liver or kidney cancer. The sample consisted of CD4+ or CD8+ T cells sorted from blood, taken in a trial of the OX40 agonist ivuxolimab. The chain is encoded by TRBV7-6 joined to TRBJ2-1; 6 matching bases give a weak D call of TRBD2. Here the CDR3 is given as CASSLAGGYNEQFF. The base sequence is TGTGCCAGCAGCTTAGCGGGGGGATACAATGAGCAGTTCTTC.